The 21 T cell receptor beta chains given below trace back to one sample, sequenced in a study of PD-1 blockade in classical Hodgkin lymphoma. Assay: immunoSEQ multiplex PCR; the TCRdb copy retains only in-frame clones and omits some. The table includes fewer than 40,000 clones, around 80% detected once. Time point indicated: cycle 4 day 1 (C4D1), after more than 5 weeks of nivolumab. Each and every patient relapsed after autologous stem cell transplantation, and patients got differing brentuximab vedotin exposure. Researchers used magnetic negative selection to pull out pure CD4+ T cells from thawed PBMCs. The sequenced sample was CD4+ T cells from blood, obtained before the fourth cycle of nivolumab. These receptors originate from a human donor with classical Hodgkin lymphoma.

Here the CDR3 DNA reads TGTGCCAGCAGGCAGGGGGTAGGCGTCTACGAGCAGTACTTC. It translates to CASRQGVGVYEQYF. The V gene is TRBV6-5, the J gene TRBJ2-7, with 7 positions matching TRBD1. CDR1 is MNHEY, CDR2 SVGAGI, per germline. V lost 6 bases, J lost 3 bases, and 8 bases stayed unmatched. The length of the CDR3 is 14 residues.

The J gene is TRBJ2-6, the V gene TRBV19; no reliable D call. The V end lost 3 bases, the J end lost 4 bases, and 4 bases lay between the germline ends. The CDR3 covers 13 residues. CDR1 and CDR2 (germline): LNHDA, SQIVND (reference sequence). The CDR3 DNA is TGTGCCAGTAGTATCCGGGGGGCCAACGTCCTGACTTTC. Its protein product is CASSIRGANVLTF. The whole variable domain, filled in from reference TRBV19 and TRBJ2-6, reads DGGITQSPKYLFRKEGQNVTLSCEQNLNHDAMYWYRQDPGQGLRLIYYSQIVNDFQKGDIAEGYSVSREKKESFPLTVTSAQKNPTAFYLCASSIRGANVLTFGAGSRLTVL.

The V call is TRBV7-9, the J call TRBJ1-1; no definite D call. This CDR3 is 13 amino acids long. Trimming cost V 2 bases and J 4 bases, with 8 bases left between them. Germline CDR1 SEHNR, CDR2 FQNEAQ (reference sequence). In DNA, the CDR3 is TGTGCCAGCAGCTTAAGTCCGGGCACTGAAGCTTTCTTT. Its protein is CASSLSPGTEAFF.

The rearrangement uses TRBV18 and TRBJ1-2; TRBD1 matches 8 bases. The trim removed 5 bases at V and 0 bases at J, leaving 14 bases unmatched. CDR1 and CDR2 (germline): KGHSH, LQKENI. This CDR3 spans 18 amino acids. Here the CDR3 DNA reads TGTGCCAGCTCAACGGACAGGGAACGAGATCTTCCTAACTATGGCTACACCTTC. This encodes CASSTDRERDLPNYGYTF.

This clone was found once. The rearrangement links TRBV7-2 to TRBJ1-5, with a weak D call TRBD1 (6 bases). Trimming shortened V by 1 base and J by 6 bases, and 16 bases separated the two germline ends. The CDR3 loop spans 16 amino acids. Germline CDR1 is SGHTA and CDR2 is FQGNSA. This chain's CDR3 is CASSLVGQGLSQPQHF. The DNA of the CDR3 is TGTGCCAGCAGCTTAGTAGGCCAGGGGCTGAGTCAGCCCCAGCATTTT.

The V and J genes are TRBV9 and TRBJ1-3; D uncertain. V lost 4 bases and J lost 0, with 14 bases in between. Germline CDR1 and CDR2: SGDLS and YYNGEE. The length of the CDR3 is 16 residues. This CDR3 is CASSPSLSLSGNTIYF. CDR3 in DNA: TGTGCCAGCAGCCCATCCCTCAGCCTCTCTGGAAACACCATATATTTT.

V and J are TRBV6-5 and TRBJ2-7; D could derive from TRBD1 or TRBD2 (5 bases each). The CDR3 totals 14 residues. Germline assignment: CDR1 MNHEY and CDR2 SVGAGI. Trimming left V 5 bases short and J 6 bases short, with 17 bases between. CDR3 region: CASSQPRGRGEQYF. As DNA, the CDR3 is TGTGCCAGCAGTCAACCCCGGGGACGGGGCGAGCAGTACTTC.

The CDR3 reads CASSSLRGESGELFF. The CDR3 DNA is TGTGCCAGCAGCTCTCTGAGGGGCGAGAGCGGGGAGCTGTTTTTT. The J gene is TRBJ2-2, the V gene TRBV11-2; D is possibly TRBD1 or TRBD2 (5 bases each). Germline V gene sequence: CDR1 SGHAT, CDR2 FQNNGV. V was clipped by 4 bases and J by 7 bases, with 16 bases between them. The CDR3 has 15 residues. Using reference TRBV11-2 and TRBJ2-2 for the parts outside the CDR3, the full variable domain is EAGVAQSPRYKIIEKRQSVAFWCNPISGHATLYWYQQILGQGPKLLIQFQNNGVVDDSQLPKDRFSAERLKGVDSTLKIQPAKLEDSAVYLCASSSLRGESGELFFGEGSRLTVL.

The chain links TRBV18 to TRBJ1-2; TRBD1 might be the D (5 bases). The CDR3 totals 14 residues. Deletions cut 3 bases from V and 2 bases from J, with 10 bases between. Looked up from germline, CDR1 is KGHSH and CDR2 is LQKENI. CDR3 DNA: TGTGCCAGCTCACCGGCGGGACGGAACTATGGCTACACCTTC. Its protein product is CASSPAGRNYGYTF.

V is TRBV30 and J is TRBJ1-1, with D unclear. The CDR3 totals 10 residues. Germline V gene lookup returns CDR1 GTSNPN and CDR2 SVGIG (reference sequence). V dropped 1 base and J dropped 10 bases, with 7 bases sitting between them. The CDR3 region is CAWSGPGAFF. Written as DNA, the CDR3 is TGTGCCTGGAGTGGGCCCGGAGCTTTCTTT.

The V gene is TRBV10-3, the J gene TRBJ1-2; 8 bases are a match to TRBD1. J was trimmed by 3 bases and V by 3 bases; bases with no gene match: 6. The CDR3 extends over 15 amino acids. CDR1 is ENHRY, CDR2 SYGVKD, per germline. Written as DNA, the CDR3 is TGTGCCATCAGTGATCCGACAGGGGTTGACTATGGCTACACCTTC. Its protein is CAISDPTGVDYGYTF.

The chain has TRBV12-5 and TRBJ1-5; D possibly corresponds to TRBD1 (5 bases). V was cut by 0 bases and J by 5 bases, with 5 bases left in between. This CDR3 region has 13 residues. The germline V gene encodes CDR1 LGHNT and CDR2 FRNRAP. The CDR3 protein is CASGLVGDQPQHF. The CDR3 bases are TGTGCTAGTGGTTTGGTAGGGGATCAGCCCCAGCATTTT.

This clone came up once. This chain joins TRBV27 and TRBJ1-4, with D unclear. This CDR3 has 14 residues. Trimming shortened V by 3 bases and J by 2 bases, and 7 bases separated the two germline ends. Looked up from germline, CDR1 is MNHEY and CDR2 is SMNVEV (reference sequence). The CDR3 region is CASSLPGTNEKLFF. The CDR3 DNA is TGTGCCAGCAGTTTGCCGGGGACTAATGAAAAACTGTTTTTT.

The rearrangement joins TRBV6-6 to TRBJ1-2; 7 bases fit TRBD1. Germline loops: CDR1 MNHNY, CDR2 SVGAGI (reference sequence). There are 15 residues in the CDR3. V shed 4 bases, J shed 2 bases, and the junction held 7 bases outside the gene matches. The CDR3 is CASSFSRDSNYGYTF. The CDR3 nucleotides are TGTGCCAGCAGTTTCTCCCGGGACAGCAACTATGGCTACACCTTC.

This chain joins TRBV5-6 and TRBJ1-6; 7 positions agree with TRBD1. This CDR3 is built from 14 residues. Germline V gene lookup returns CDR1 SGHDT and CDR2 YYEEEE. V lost 3 bases and J lost 8; bases outside the gene matches: 5. CDR3 residues: CASSSPGGHSPLHF. The CDR3 DNA sequence: TGTGCCAGCAGCTCCCCAGGGGGTCATTCACCCCTCCACTTT.

The table lists this clone with a count of one. The J gene is TRBJ1-1, the V gene TRBV5-6; tentative D call: TRBD1 (5 bases). The V gene's germline CDR1 is SGHDT and CDR2 YYEEEE. The CDR3 loop spans 15 amino acids. The V gene lost 1 base and the J gene lost 1 base, with 11 bases spanning the gap. CDR3 nucleotides: TGTGCCAGCAGCTTGCTGGTCGGGGGGAACACTGAAGCTTTCTTT. Translated: CASSLLVGGNTEAFF.

The sample holds one count of this clone. The chain carries TRBV7-7 and TRBJ2-5; D is perhaps TRBD1 (6 bases). The CDR3 runs to 13 residues. The ends were cut back, 6 bases at V and 2 bases at J, with 10 bases in the middle. The V gene's germline CDR1 is SSHAT and CDR2 FNYEAQ (reference sequence). CDR3 coding DNA: TGTGCCAGCAGACGAGGGACACAAGAGACCCAGTACTTC. It encodes CASRRGTQETQYF.

The chain couples TRBV9 to TRBJ2-7; TRBD1 might be the D (6 bases). The germline V gene has CDR1 SGDLS and CDR2 YYNGEE. The CDR3 runs 14 residues. V was shortened by 4 bases and J by 2 bases, with 13 bases between the two germline ends. The CDR3 spells CASSPWDKAYEQYF. CDR3 DNA sequence: TGTGCCAGCAGCCCCTGGGACAAGGCCTACGAGCAGTACTTC.

The rearrangement joins TRBV27 to TRBJ2-1; D perhaps matches TRBD1 (6 bases). Trimming cost V 3 bases and J 4 bases, with 19 bases left between them. Germline V CDR1 and CDR2: MNHEY, SMNVEV (reference sequence). CDR3 length: 17 amino acids. This CDR3 reads CASSFLPTGTRYNEQFF. The CDR3 region has the DNA TGTGCCAGCAGTTTTCTCCCAACCGGGACAAGATACAATGAGCAGTTCTTC.

This chain's CDR3 is CASSLRGQWQETQYF. DNA for the CDR3: TGTGCCAGCAGCCTCCGAGGACAATGGCAAGAGACCCAGTACTTC. The chain links TRBV7-3 to TRBJ2-5; D is perhaps TRBD1 (5 bases). Trimming shortened V by 5 bases and J by 2 bases, and 15 bases separated the two germline ends. The length of the CDR3 is 15 residues. Germline V CDR1 and CDR2: SGHTA, FQGTGA.

The J gene is TRBJ2-3, the V gene TRBV5-6, with D hard to call. The CDR3 has 12 residues. Trimming left V 2 bases short and J 3 bases short, with 4 bases between. Per germline, CDR1 SGHDT and CDR2 YYEEEE. The CDR3 bases are TGTGCCAGCAGCTTAACAACAGATACGCAGTATTTT. Translation: CASSLTTDTQYF.